The 18 T cell receptor beta chains presented below share a single source sample, sequenced in a study of T-cell reconstitution after alpha-beta-depleted transplantation in children. It was with unique molecular identifiers that the TCRbeta library was prepared. MiXCR, run by TCRdb on the PCR reads, gives a single entry per CDR3 protein. Here the sample spans roughly 670,000 distinct CDR3 sequences, around 13% being singletons. Sequences were derived from PBMCs, sampled before TCRalphabeta/CD19-depleted stem cell transplant. The receptors originated from a girl aged 2 to 9 with congenital amegakaryocytic thrombocytopenia, due to receive a stem cell transplant.

This clonotype was picked up many times. The V call is TRBV20-1, the J call TRBJ2-1; D uncertain. The length of the CDR3 is 13 residues. The germline CDR1 and CDR2 sequences are DFQATT and SNEGSKA (reference sequence). Deletions cut 5 bases from V and 12 bases from J, with 20 bases between. The CDR3 nucleotides are TGCAGTGCTGACCCTAGGCCCCTCCGAGGGCAGTTCTTC. This sequence encodes CSADPRPLRGQFF.

The J gene is TRBJ2-7, the V gene TRBV20-1; TRBD1 might be the D (5 bases). V lost 3 bases to trimming and J lost 3 bases, with 15 bases between them. CDR3 length: 14 residues. The germline V gene has CDR1 DFQATT and CDR2 SNEGSKA (reference sequence). The CDR3, as DNA: TGCAGTGCTAGTTGGGGCCCGAGTAACTACGAGCAGTACTTC. Protein sequence: CSASWGPSNYEQYF.

CDR3 protein: CASSFPPPGTSGSTDTQYF. The CDR3 DNA reads TGCGCCAGCAGCTTCCCCCCCCCTGGGACTAGCGGGAGCACAGATACGCAGTATTTT. This chain connects TRBV4-1 to TRBJ2-3; 12 nucleotides agree with TRBD2. Germline V gene sequence: CDR1 MGHRA, CDR2 YSYEKL. After removal of 5 bases from V and 0 bases from J, the junction contained 12 bases not matched to a gene. The CDR3 consists of 19 residues.

This clonotype was counted many times. This rearrangement joins TRBV20-1 to TRBJ2-5; D assignment may be TRBD1 or TRBD2 (5 bases each). V lost 5 bases, J lost 5 bases, and 18 bases lay in between. Per the germline V gene, CDR1 is DFQATT and CDR2 is SNEGSKA (reference sequence). There are 14 residues in the CDR3. Written as DNA, the CDR3 is TGCAGTGCTCCTCGGGACGGGAAGTGGGAGACCCAGTACTTC. Translation gives CSAPRDGKWETQYF.

To note about this clonotype: A much larger clone lies a single base off, so this may be a read error. V is TRBV10-3 and J is TRBJ2-7, with D perhaps TRBD1 or TRBD2 (5 bases each). Germline loops: CDR1 ENHRY, CDR2 SYGVKD. There are 11 residues in the CDR3. This CDR3 is CTISEGDGQYF. The CDR3 coding sequence is TGTACCATCAGTGAAGGGGACGGGCAGTACTTC.

The sample holds a few counts of this clonotype. The chain carries TRBV4-1 and TRBJ2-1; D is ambiguous. The CDR3 covers 13 residues. The germline V and J ends were trimmed by 1 base and 7 bases, with 8 bases remaining between them. In germline, CDR1 is MGHRA, CDR2 YSYEKL. Here the CDR3 reads CASSQVTWNEQFF. CDR3 nucleotide sequence: TGCGCCAGCAGCCAAGTAACCTGGAATGAGCAGTTCTTC.

The table lists this clonotype with many counts. This sequence joins TRBV20-1 and TRBJ2-5; D gene uncertain. Per the germline V gene, CDR1 is DFQATT and CDR2 is SNEGSKA (reference sequence). The CDR3 is 12 residues long. The V and J ends lost 6 bases and 3 bases respectively, with 11 bases between them. The CDR3 sequence is CSAAKVEETQYF. DNA for the CDR3: TGCAGTGCAGCGAAGGTGGAAGAGACCCAGTACTTC.

The CDR3 DNA reads TGTGCCAGCACGGGACAGTATCCCCAAGATACGCAGTATTTT. This sequence encodes CASTGQYPQDTQYF. This rearrangement joins TRBV28 to TRBJ2-3; 7 nucleotides line up with TRBD1. CDR3 length: 14 residues. The junction had 9 bases not matched to a gene; V was cut back by 7 bases and J by 5 bases. Germline values: CDR1 MDHEN, CDR2 SYDVKM. The whole variable domain, remainder taken from reference TRBV28 and TRBJ2-3, is DVKVTQSSRYLVKRTGEKVFLECVQDMDHENMFWYRQDPGLGLRLIYFSYDVKMKEKGDIPEGYSVSREKKERFSLILESASTNQTSMYLCASTGQYPQDTQYFGPGTRLTVL.

This clonotype was seen only a few times. This chain connects TRBV20-1 to TRBJ2-2; the match to TRBD2 covers 10 bases. Germline assignment: CDR1 DFQATT and CDR2 SNEGSKA (reference sequence). This CDR3 is 17 amino acids long. V lost 3 bases and J lost 4; bases outside the gene matches: 11. CDR3 amino acids: CSASSGLAGVVTGELFF. CDR3 coding DNA: TGCAGTGCTAGCTCCGGCCTAGCGGGAGTGGTCACCGGGGAGCTGTTTTTT.

This clonotype was detected ten times or more. The J gene is TRBJ2-7, the V gene TRBV20-1, with 8 bases lining up with TRBD2. The germline V gene has CDR1 DFQATT and CDR2 SNEGSKA (reference sequence). CDR3 length: 12 residues. Unmatched junction bases numbered 2, after V lost 4 bases and J lost 3 bases. The CDR3, as DNA: TGCAGTGCTAAGACTAGCGTCTACGAGCAGTACTTC. Translation gives CSAKTSVYEQYF.

The sample holds many counts of this clonotype. The rearrangement links TRBV12-3 or TRBV12-4 to TRBJ2-2; D unclear. The CDR3 has 14 residues. Trimming removed 6 bases at V and 4 bases at J, with 12 bases between. The CDR3 loop reads CASSFAVSTGELFF. CDR3 nucleotides: TGTGCCAGCAGCTTCGCCGTATCCACCGGGGAGCTGTTTTTT.

The table lists this clonotype with a few counts. The chain recombines TRBV24-1 with TRBJ2-1; maybe TRBD2 (6 bases). The CDR3 is 19 amino acids. Germline-derived CDR1 and CDR2 are KGHDR and SFDVKD. The V end was cut by 1 base, the J end by 0 bases, with 18 bases between. The DNA of the CDR3 is TGTGCCACCAGTGATTTCAACCCGAATAGCGGAAGCTCCTACAATGAGCAGTTCTTC. Translated, it gives CATSDFNPNSGSSYNEQFF.

As for this clonotype: The CDR3 does not end in the conserved phenylalanine or tryptophan, so this is likely a read error. This rearrangement joins TRBV2 to TRBJ2-5; no firm D call. CDR3 length: 13 amino acids. Germline V gives CDR1 SNHLY, CDR2 FYNNEI. CDR3: CGGVQTIQETQYL. CDR3 sequence (DNA): TGTGGTGGAGTACAGACAATCCAAGAGACCCAGTACTTA.

The CDR3 loop reads CASSTWTGPGEQFF. The CDR3, as DNA: TGTGCCAGCAGCACCTGGACTGGCCCCGGGGAGCAGTTCTTC. The gene calls are TRBV7-2 and TRBJ2-1; a weak D match, TRBD2 (5 bases). This CDR3 comprises 14 residues. Germline V gene sequence: CDR1 SGHTA, CDR2 FQGNSA. V was pared by 5 bases and J by 10 bases, with 18 bases between. Complete variable domain (other parts from reference TRBV7-2 and TRBJ2-1): GAGVSQSPSNKVTEKGKDVELRCDPISGHTALYWYRQSLGQGLEFLIYFQGNSAPDKSGLPSDRFSAERTGGSVSTLTIQRTQQEDSAVYLCASSTWTGPGEQFFGPGTRLTVL.

The gene calls are TRBV5-1 and TRBJ2-5; D may be TRBD1 (6 bases). Trimming pared 1 base from V and 3 bases from J, leaving 13 bases between. CDR1 is SGHRS, CDR2 YFSETQ, per germline. This CDR3 region has 15 residues. CDR3 DNA sequence: TGCGCCAGCAGCTTGTCTCCAGGGGAAGAAGAGACCCAGTACTTC. Protein sequence: CASSLSPGEEETQYF.

Only a few counts were recorded for this clonotype. This chain uses TRBV7-8 with TRBJ2-1; a weak D match, TRBD1 (6 bases). Looked up from germline, CDR1 is SGHVS and CDR2 is FQNEAQ. This CDR3 has 16 amino acids. The V and J ends lost 4 bases and 5 bases respectively, with 18 bases between them. The CDR3 is CASSYPGTPRNNEQFF. The CDR3 DNA follows: TGTGCCAGCAGCTATCCCGGGACACCTAGGAACAATGAGCAGTTCTTC.

This clonotype was found many times. This chain uses TRBV7-2 with TRBJ2-2, with TRBD2 as a possible D gene (5 bases). CDR1 is SGHTA, CDR2 FQGNSA, per germline. This CDR3 has 14 residues. Trimming stripped 1 base from V and 6 bases from J, with 9 bases between. CDR3 sequence (DNA): TGTGCCAGCAGCTTAGACACCGGGGCCGGGGAGCTGTTTTTT. Translation gives CASSLDTGAGELFF.

The genes are TRBV5-6 and TRBJ2-1; perhaps TRBD2 as D (6 bases). With 4 bases removed from V and 9 bases from J, the gap between germline ends came to 14 bases. CDR1 and CDR2 (germline): SGHDT, YYEEEE. This CDR3 spans 13 amino acids. The CDR3 bases are TGTGCCAGCAGCCCCAACCAGGGAGGTGAGCAGTTCTTC. Protein: CASSPNQGGEQFF.